A selection of T cell receptor beta chains follows, all from one sample in a study of early T cells in non-severe SARS-CoV-2 infection. TCRdb recomputed calls from the 5' RACE reads with MiXCR, one row per CDR3 protein. Of nearly 70,000 distinct CDR3 sequences listed, about 4.6% are singletons. Sequenced material: whole blood, taken at baseline. The receptor source for this set is an adult who was a healthcare worker with PCR-confirmed SARS-CoV-2 infection or an uninfected control (not recorded which). The donor label of this sample is uncertain. Each CDR3 is given with its conserved first and last residue. D genes are given only for firm matches. Some rows mark clone size as missing; the rest say once, few, many or name a class of expanded clone.

D	length	V	size	J	CDR3	DNA
-	18	TRBV6-2/TRBV6-3	many	TRBJ1-6	CASSVDVAVGYVGSPLHF	TGTGCCAGCAGTGTTGACGTAGCCGTCGGATATGTGGGTTCACCCCTCCACTTT
TRBD2	19	TRBV4-1	many	TRBJ2-7	CASSQEKGTSATLLYEQYF	TGCGCCAGCAGCCAAGAAAAGGGGACTAGCGCGACCCTGCTCTACGAGCAGTACTTC
TRBD2	18	TRBV29-1	many	TRBJ2-3	CSVYRGLAGVKGTDTQYF	TGCAGCGTGTACAGGGGACTAGCGGGGGTGAAGGGCACAGATACGCAGTATTTT
-	15	TRBV7-9	many	TRBJ2-3	CASTAPLPSTDTQYF	TGTGCCAGCACCGCTCCACTACCGAGCACAGATACGCAGTATTTT
-	12	TRBV2	many	TRBJ2-3	CASSEMGKTQYF	TGTGCCAGCAGTGAAATGGGGAAGACGCAGTATTTT
-	14	TRBV11-2	many	TRBJ1-3	CASSSIGSGNTIYF	TGTGCCAGCAGCTCCATTGGCTCTGGAAACACCATATATTTT
-	14	TRBV10-3	-	TRBJ2-7	CASKTGTEAYEQYF	TGTGCCAGCAAAACCGGGACCGAAGCCTACGAGCAGTACTTC
-	15	TRBV11-2	many	TRBJ2-7	CASSLDRTVAYEQYF	TGTGCCAGCAGCTTAGACCGGACAGTCGCCTACGAGCAGTACTTC
TRBD2	14	TRBV20-1	-	TRBJ2-1	CSAAGLESYNELFF	TGCAGTGCAGCAGGACTAGAGTCCTACAATGAGCTGTTCTTC
-	12	TRBV6-2/TRBV6-3	once	TRBJ2-7	CAGSSDSYEQYF	TGTGCCGGCAGTTCCGACAGCTACGAGCAGTACTTC
-	14	TRBV7-9	few	TRBJ2-4	CASSLAATQNIQYF	TGTGCCAGCAGCTTAGCGGCAACCCAGAACATTCAGTACTTC
TRBD1	15	TRBV11-2	few	TRBJ2-1	CASSHTRDRGYEQFF	TGTGCCAGCAGCCACACCCGGGACAGGGGTTATGAGCAGTTCTTC
-	13	TRBV2	many	TRBJ1-1	CASNPDKNTEAFF	TGTGCCAGCAACCCGGACAAGAACACTGAAGCTTTCTTT
-	12	TRBV18	few	TRBJ2-1	CASSPRVDEQFF	TGTGCCAGCTCACCAAGGGTCGATGAGCAGTTCTTC
-	14	TRBV7-3	many	TRBJ2-7	CASSPGGGSYEQYF	TGTGCCAGCAGCCCAGGGGGGGGCTCCTACGAGCAGTACTTC
-	14	TRBV20-1	many	TRBJ2-7	CSAIGQLPPYEQYF	TGCAGTGCTATTGGACAGCTTCCCCCCTACGAGCAGTACTTC
-	13	TRBV20-1	many	TRBJ1-4	CSAGWGAVEKLFF	TGCAGTGCCGGGTGGGGGGCAGTTGAAAAACTGTTTTTT
-	14	TRBV11-1	-	TRBJ1-6	CASSLSGRNSPLHF	TGTGCCAGCAGCTTATCCGGGAGAAATTCACCCCTCCACTTT
TRBD1	15	TRBV6-6	many	TRBJ2-4	CASSLQGLAKNIQYF	TGTGCCAGCAGTCTACAGGGGCTAGCCAAAAACATTCAGTACTTC
TRBD1	15	TRBV28	-	TRBJ2-4	CASSRTGDVKNIQYF	TGTGCCAGCAGTAGGACAGGGGATGTCAAAAACATTCAGTACTTC
-	13	TRBV20-1	few	TRBJ2-3	CSASRDSTDTQYF	TGCAGTGCTAGCCGTGACAGCACAGATACGCAGTATTTT
TRBD1	13	TRBV20-1	many	TRBJ2-7	CSLDGTGPYEQYF	TGCAGCCTAGACGGGACAGGGCCCTACGAGCAGTACTTC
TRBD1	13	TRBV6-5	many	TRBJ2-5	CASRQTGVETQYF	TGTGCCAGCAGACAGACAGGGGTTGAGACCCAGTACTTC
TRBD1	14	TRBV27	-	TRBJ2-7	CASSFSTGGYEQYF	TGTGCCAGCAGTTTCTCGACAGGGGGCTACGAGCAGTACTTC
TRBD1	13	TRBV7-9	many	TRBJ1-2	CASSPWTGYGYTF	TGTGCCAGCAGCCCCTGGACAGGCTATGGCTACACCTTC
TRBD2	16	TRBV7-2	-	TRBJ2-5	CASSPGLAGGQETQYF	TGTGCCAGCAGCCCCGGACTAGCGGGGGGACAAGAGACCCAGTACTTC
TRBD2	17	TRBV20-1	few	TRBJ2-3	CSAHPAGGQSSTDTQYF	TGCAGTGCCCACCCAGCGGGGGGCCAATCTAGCACAGATACGCAGTATTTT
-	13	TRBV4-2	few	TRBJ2-7	CASSQDSAGEQYF	TGTGCCAGCAGCCAAGATTCTGCCGGGGAGCAGTACTTC
-	14	TRBV7-3	many	TRBJ2-2	CASRSQGNTGELFF	TGTGCCAGCAGATCACAGGGGAACACCGGGGAGCTGTTTTTT
-	13	TRBV24-1	-	TRBJ1-1	CATGAGLNTEAFF	TGTGCCACCGGTGCGGGGTTGAACACTGAAGCTTTCTTT
TRBD1	16	TRBV28	-	TRBJ2-3	CASRVPGQGNLDTQYF	TGTGCCAGCAGAGTTCCGGGACAGGGGAACTTAGATACGCAGTATTTT
-	15	TRBV20-1	many	TRBJ2-2	CSARARGPNTGELFF	TGCAGTGCTAGAGCCAGGGGCCCGAACACCGGGGAGCTGTTTTTT
-	15	TRBV20-1	many	TRBJ1-1	CSARVPGPRDPEAFF	TGCAGTGCTAGAGTCCCGGGCCCAAGGGACCCTGAAGCTTTCTTT
TRBD1	16	TRBV7-7	many	TRBJ2-5	CASSLGGTGEQETQYF	TGTGCTAGCAGCTTAGGGGGGACAGGGGAACAAGAGACCCAGTACTTC
TRBD1	14	TRBV11-2	-	TRBJ2-7	CASSSRTGGYEQYF	TGTGCCAGCAGCTCCCGGACAGGGGGCTACGAGCAGTACTTC
TRBD2	16	TRBV28	few	TRBJ2-7	CASSTPQRGLLIEQYF	TGTGCCAGCAGTACCCCCCAAAGGGGACTACTCATTGAGCAGTACTTC
TRBD2	14	TRBV12-5	-	TRBJ2-2	CASGSERGTGELFF	TGTGCTAGTGGTTCTGAGCGGGGCACCGGGGAGCTGTTTTTT
TRBD1	15	TRBV6-5	many	TRBJ1-5	CASSTDRGAVQPQHF	TGTGCCAGCAGCACCGACAGGGGAGCTGTACAGCCCCAGCATTTT
-	14	TRBV5-1	many	TRBJ2-7	CASSRLDVLDEQYF	TGCGCCAGCAGCAGACTGGATGTCCTGGACGAGCAGTACTTC
-	15	TRBV21-1	few	TRBJ2-7	CASSKWGGRSYEQYF	TGTGCCAGCAGCAAATGGGGAGGGCGCTCCTACGAGCAGTACTTC
-	16	TRBV7-7	-	TRBJ2-1	CASSKTTSGSYNEQFF	TGTGCTAGCAGCAAGACGACTTCAGGCTCCTACAATGAGCAGTTCTTC
-	14	TRBV11-2	few	TRBJ2-1	CASSLVARGGEQFF	TGTGCCAGCAGCTTAGTAGCCAGGGGAGGCGAGCAGTTCTTC
TRBD1	17	TRBV3-1	-	TRBJ2-7	CASSHVGIQGFSYEQYF	TGTGCCAGCAGCCATGTCGGGATACAGGGGTTCTCCTACGAGCAGTACTTC
-	12	TRBV10-3	few	TRBJ2-3	CAITEGSNTQYF	TGTGCCATCACCGAGGGTAGTAATACGCAGTATTTT
TRBD1	14	TRBV18	many	TRBJ2-7	CASSPGQGSYEQYF	TGTGCCAGCTCACCGGGACAGGGGAGCTACGAGCAGTACTTC
-	14	TRBV7-6	few	TRBJ2-3	CASSFMLGPDTQYF	TGTGCCAGCAGCTTTATGCTTGGCCCGGATACGCAGTATTTT
-	13	TRBV6-1	many	TRBJ1-1	CASSERQNTEAFF	TGTGCCAGCAGTGAACGACAGAACACTGAAGCTTTCTTT
-	14	TRBV6-5	-	TRBJ2-5	CASSYSYNQETQYF	TGTGCCAGCAGTTACTCGTACAACCAAGAGACCCAGTACTTC
-	17	TRBV11-2	few	TRBJ1-1	CASSLDLTRGGRTEAFF	TGTGCCAGCAGCTTAGATCTCACGAGGGGCGGTCGGACTGAAGCTTTCTTT
-	15	TRBV6-1	-	TRBJ2-7	CASSEAMWGEYEQYF	TGTGCCAGCAGTGAAGCCATGTGGGGGGAATACGAGCAGTACTTC
-	16	TRBV21-1	few	TRBJ1-6	CASSHWQYCANSPLHF	TGTGCCAGCAGCCATTGGCAATATTGCGCTAATTCACCCCTCCACTTT
-	14	TRBV10-2	few	TRBJ2-7	CASSAPQGSYEQYF	TGCGCCAGCAGTGCACCCCAGGGGTCCTACGAGCAGTACTTC
-	13	TRBV6-6	few	TRBJ1-2	CASSYDGNYGYTF	TGTGCCAGCAGTTACGACGGTAACTATGGCTACACCTTC